Listed below are T cell receptor beta chains from one sample, sequenced in a study of T cell repertoires in cytomegalovirus infection. One entry per CDR3 protein results from TCRdb running MiXCR on the reads. Of 310,000 or so distinct CDR3 sequences listed, about 17% are singletons. Sequenced sample: PBMCs. These receptors were obtained from a human donor in good health (CMV status not recorded). Some clones in this sample may be carry-over from other donors' samples. Each CDR3 is given with its conserved first and last residue. Fields, in order: J gene, V gene, CDR3 protein.

j_gene: TRBJ2-2; v_gene: TRBV7-2; CDR3aa: CATGGITGELFF
j_gene: TRBJ1-1; v_gene: TRBV7-2; CDR3aa: CASSLSGATEAFF
j_gene: TRBJ1-2; v_gene: TRBV6-5; CDR3aa: CASSSAKSRVYTF
j_gene: TRBJ2-7; v_gene: TRBV25-1; CDR3aa: CASRDRTGGYEQYF
j_gene: TRBJ2-4; v_gene: TRBV18; CDR3aa: CASSPLAGALGENIQYF
j_gene: TRBJ1-6; v_gene: TRBV3-1; CDR3aa: CASSQRTNSPLHF
j_gene: TRBJ2-5; v_gene: TRBV7-2; CDR3aa: CASSSRTSGRQETQYF
j_gene: TRBJ2-5; v_gene: TRBV4-1; CDR3aa: CASSRLPGLKETQYF
j_gene: TRBJ2-2; v_gene: TRBV5-6; CDR3aa: CASTFGVSTGELFF
j_gene: TRBJ1-4; v_gene: TRBV14; CDR3aa: CASSQTKGLEAEKLFF
j_gene: TRBJ1-1; v_gene: TRBV5-4; CDR3aa: CASSLGRRKNTEAFF
j_gene: TRBJ2-6; v_gene: TRBV10-3; CDR3aa: CAISESEGILSGANVLTF
j_gene: TRBJ2-7; v_gene: TRBV5-1; CDR3aa: CASSVGRPLVEQYF
j_gene: TRBJ2-7; v_gene: TRBV10-3; CDR3aa: CAISGRTGPIGSYEQYF
j_gene: TRBJ1-2; v_gene: TRBV7-2; CDR3aa: CAGGPGQVGYTF
j_gene: TRBJ2-1; v_gene: TRBV7-6; CDR3aa: CASSGEGNNEQFF
j_gene: TRBJ1-5; v_gene: TRBV28; CDR3aa: CASRLGSGRNQPQHF
j_gene: TRBJ2-7; v_gene: TRBV9; CDR3aa: CASSASTGASHEQYF
j_gene: TRBJ1-2; v_gene: TRBV7-2; CDR3aa: CASSPSVWDSNYGYTF
j_gene: TRBJ1-1; v_gene: TRBV7-9; CDR3aa: CASSAPTEAFF
j_gene: TRBJ2-7; v_gene: TRBV4-3; CDR3aa: CASSQAPAGTYEQYF
j_gene: TRBJ1-1; v_gene: TRBV6-8; CDR3aa: CASSGETGKWVNTEAFF
j_gene: TRBJ1-5; v_gene: TRBV4-2; CDR3aa: CASSQVTHNQPQHF
j_gene: TRBJ2-7; v_gene: TRBV10-3; CDR3aa: CAINGLAGDGEQYF
j_gene: TRBJ1-5; v_gene: TRBV2; CDR3aa: CASSGGRGQPQHF
j_gene: TRBJ1-5; v_gene: TRBV20-1; CDR3aa: CSASDRPEQPQHF
j_gene: TRBJ2-7; v_gene: TRBV7-2; CDR3aa: CASSSRQGSDEQYF
j_gene: TRBJ1-6; v_gene: TRBV7-3; CDR3aa: CASSLSQNNSPLHF
j_gene: TRBJ1-5; v_gene: TRBV28; CDR3aa: CASHRSAGDQPQHF
j_gene: TRBJ2-3; v_gene: TRBV28; CDR3aa: CASSSAGAGDTQYF
j_gene: TRBJ1-6; v_gene: TRBV20-1; CDR3aa: CSALDRANSPLHF
j_gene: TRBJ1-4; v_gene: TRBV27; CDR3aa: CASREGAHGNEKLFF
j_gene: TRBJ1-5; v_gene: TRBV25-1; CDR3aa: CASSASGLSNQPQHF